The 21 T cell receptor beta chains reported below all come from one sample, sequenced in a study of T cells expressing NK-cell markers. No DNA is given; TCRdb re-called the 5' RACE reads and lists each CDR3 protein once. The table for this sample gives some 300,000 distinct CDR3 sequences. The sample was blood T cells: a sorted CD56 or NKG2C T cell subset, CD4+ or CD8+ T cells, or bulk PBMC T cells (not recorded which). Receptors were obtained from a man aged 18 to 35 in good health.

The V call is TRBV6-1, the J call TRBJ2-1; TCRdb's D gene call, TRBD1, goes unchecked for lack of DNA. Per the germline V gene, CDR1 is MNHNS and CDR2 is SASEGT. This CDR3 is 16 amino acids long. CDR3: CASSARQGTGGNEQFF.

This sequence joins TRBV5-1 and TRBJ2-3; the TCRdb D gene call, TRBD1, has no DNA to confirm it. Germline lookup yields CDR1 SGHRS and CDR2 YFSETQ. This CDR3 contains 14 residues. The CDR3 protein is CASAGGTGVDTQYF.

The CDR3 sequence: CASSQVVSGSETQYF. This chain uses TRBV3-1 with TRBJ2-5; the TCRdb D gene call, TRBD2, has no DNA to confirm it. This CDR3 has 15 residues. The germline V gene has CDR1 LGHDT and CDR2 YNNKEL (reference sequence).

The gene calls are TRBV4-3 and TRBJ2-5. CDR3 length equals 15 residues. The germline gives CDR1 LGHNA, CDR2 YSLEER. The CDR3 protein is CASSQGGWYQETQYF.

The chain links TRBV6-1 to TRBJ1-3. CDR1 and CDR2 from the germline V gene are MNHNS and SASEGT. CDR3 length: 14 amino acids. The CDR3 protein is CASSDWDSGNTIYF.

This chain links TRBV12-3 or TRBV12-4 with TRBJ1-5. The CDR3 has 13 residues. The CDR3 region is CASNTGWRQPQHF.

The chain joins TRBV11-1 to TRBJ2-3. The CDR3 sequence is 15 residues long. Germline V gene lookup returns CDR1 SGHAT and CDR2 FQDESV (reference sequence). The CDR3 reads CASSLEKLWTDTQYF.

The chain uses TRBV12-3 or TRBV12-4 and TRBJ2-2. The length of the CDR3 is 14 residues. This chain's CDR3 is CASQATANTGELFF.

The chain joins TRBV28 to TRBJ2-7; lacking DNA, the TRBD2 call made by TCRdb goes unchecked. This CDR3 region has 13 residues. CDR1 MDHEN and CDR2 SYDVKM come from the germline V gene. The CDR3: CASGVAGGLEQYF.

The chain links TRBV4-2 to TRBJ2-6; TCRdb names TRBD2, which stays unverified in the absence of DNA. The CDR3 length is 20 residues. The germline V gene has CDR1 LGHNA and CDR2 YNFKEQ. The CDR3 loop reads CASSRERLAASSSGANVLTF.

The rearrangement joins TRBV9 to TRBJ2-1; the TCRdb call, TRBD2, lacks DNA for checking. The CDR3 totals 13 residues. Germline-derived CDR1 and CDR2 are SGDLS and YYNGEE. CDR3 in amino acids: CASQAGGQYEQFF.

The chain uses TRBV12-3 or TRBV12-4 and TRBJ2-1; TCRdb lists TRBD1, though no DNA is available to test this call. This CDR3 has 13 amino acids. The CDR3 region is CASSLRAPNGQFF.

This rearrangement joins TRBV20-1 to TRBJ2-1; TCRdb returns TRBD1, unconfirmable since there is no DNA. In germline, CDR1 is DFQATT, CDR2 SNEGSKA (reference sequence). The CDR3 has 13 amino acids. CDR3 region: CSARGGRRDEQFF.

The chain employs TRBV25-1 and TRBJ2-1. The CDR3 extends over 15 amino acids. Germline assignment: CDR1 MGHDK and CDR2 SYGVNS. The chain's CDR3 is CASSDGELAGNEQFF.

The chain has TRBV12-3 or TRBV12-4 and TRBJ2-7; with no DNA, the TCRdb D assignment of TRBD2 cannot be verified. The length of the CDR3 is 14 residues. The CDR3 loop is CASRVGQGFYEQYF.

V gene TRBV30 combines with J gene TRBJ1-2; lacking DNA, the TRBD1 call made by TCRdb goes unchecked. The CDR3 consists of 16 residues. Germline V CDR1 and CDR2: GTSNPN, SVGIG (reference sequence). The CDR3 protein is CAWSVVGTPGRYGYTF.

The chain carries TRBV4-3 and TRBJ2-1; checking the TCRdb D call of TRBD2 is not possible without DNA. The germline V gene encodes CDR1 LGHNA and CDR2 YSLEER. The CDR3 contains 18 residues. The CDR3 loop reads CASSQDLGPSGLYNEQFF.

The chain has TRBV4-3 and TRBJ2-6; TCRdb proposes TRBD1, but this gene call is untestable without DNA. The CDR3 is 16 amino acids. Germline CDR1 reads LGHNA; CDR2 reads YSLEER. The CDR3 loop reads CASSQDRGNGANVLTF.

The rearrangement joins TRBV29-1 to TRBJ2-5; the TCRdb D gene call, TRBD2, has no DNA to confirm it. The CDR3 is made up of 14 amino acids. Germline CDR1 and CDR2: SQVTM and ANQGSEA. The CDR3 protein is CSGGLAGNQETQYF.

V gene TRBV5-1 combines with J gene TRBJ2-3. In germline, CDR1 is SGHRS, CDR2 YFSETQ. The CDR3 has 14 residues. This CDR3 is CASSLGSGTDTQYF.

The genes are TRBV30 and TRBJ1-1. This CDR3 has 13 residues. The germline V gene has CDR1 GTSNPN and CDR2 SVGIG (reference sequence). CDR3 amino acids: CAWRADGNTEAFF.